This TCR beta chain was recorded in a study of cytomegalovirus exposure and HLA in healthy donors. General study findings and limits: For most TCR beta V segments, an earlier analysis put the productive rate at about 87% or about 30% of the time. An analysis that was carried out later associated 16,000 or so TCR beta sequences with HLA alleles at 0.05 false discovery rate.

V gave up 0 bases and J gave up 4 bases, with 9 bases separating them. CDR3 length equals 14 residues. The germline CDR1 and CDR2 sequences are MNHEY and SMNVEV (reference sequence). Of note for this clone: Antigen: not known.

It was with 60 Vbeta and 13 Jbeta primers that the PCR ran. Some clones are missing from TCRdb's copy, which holds only in-frame ones; the method was immunoSEQ multiplex PCR. The sample carries 150,000 to 200,000 clones, roughly 84% recorded once. The chain links TRBV27 to TRBJ1-2; D might be TRBD1 (5 bases). The sequence came from a boy aged 5-17 years in good health and CMV-seronegative. Sequences were obtained from PBMCs. Here the CDR3 DNA reads TGTGCCAGCAGTTTATCGTCGGGGGGCTATGGCTACACCTTC. Protein product: CASSLSSGGYGYTF.